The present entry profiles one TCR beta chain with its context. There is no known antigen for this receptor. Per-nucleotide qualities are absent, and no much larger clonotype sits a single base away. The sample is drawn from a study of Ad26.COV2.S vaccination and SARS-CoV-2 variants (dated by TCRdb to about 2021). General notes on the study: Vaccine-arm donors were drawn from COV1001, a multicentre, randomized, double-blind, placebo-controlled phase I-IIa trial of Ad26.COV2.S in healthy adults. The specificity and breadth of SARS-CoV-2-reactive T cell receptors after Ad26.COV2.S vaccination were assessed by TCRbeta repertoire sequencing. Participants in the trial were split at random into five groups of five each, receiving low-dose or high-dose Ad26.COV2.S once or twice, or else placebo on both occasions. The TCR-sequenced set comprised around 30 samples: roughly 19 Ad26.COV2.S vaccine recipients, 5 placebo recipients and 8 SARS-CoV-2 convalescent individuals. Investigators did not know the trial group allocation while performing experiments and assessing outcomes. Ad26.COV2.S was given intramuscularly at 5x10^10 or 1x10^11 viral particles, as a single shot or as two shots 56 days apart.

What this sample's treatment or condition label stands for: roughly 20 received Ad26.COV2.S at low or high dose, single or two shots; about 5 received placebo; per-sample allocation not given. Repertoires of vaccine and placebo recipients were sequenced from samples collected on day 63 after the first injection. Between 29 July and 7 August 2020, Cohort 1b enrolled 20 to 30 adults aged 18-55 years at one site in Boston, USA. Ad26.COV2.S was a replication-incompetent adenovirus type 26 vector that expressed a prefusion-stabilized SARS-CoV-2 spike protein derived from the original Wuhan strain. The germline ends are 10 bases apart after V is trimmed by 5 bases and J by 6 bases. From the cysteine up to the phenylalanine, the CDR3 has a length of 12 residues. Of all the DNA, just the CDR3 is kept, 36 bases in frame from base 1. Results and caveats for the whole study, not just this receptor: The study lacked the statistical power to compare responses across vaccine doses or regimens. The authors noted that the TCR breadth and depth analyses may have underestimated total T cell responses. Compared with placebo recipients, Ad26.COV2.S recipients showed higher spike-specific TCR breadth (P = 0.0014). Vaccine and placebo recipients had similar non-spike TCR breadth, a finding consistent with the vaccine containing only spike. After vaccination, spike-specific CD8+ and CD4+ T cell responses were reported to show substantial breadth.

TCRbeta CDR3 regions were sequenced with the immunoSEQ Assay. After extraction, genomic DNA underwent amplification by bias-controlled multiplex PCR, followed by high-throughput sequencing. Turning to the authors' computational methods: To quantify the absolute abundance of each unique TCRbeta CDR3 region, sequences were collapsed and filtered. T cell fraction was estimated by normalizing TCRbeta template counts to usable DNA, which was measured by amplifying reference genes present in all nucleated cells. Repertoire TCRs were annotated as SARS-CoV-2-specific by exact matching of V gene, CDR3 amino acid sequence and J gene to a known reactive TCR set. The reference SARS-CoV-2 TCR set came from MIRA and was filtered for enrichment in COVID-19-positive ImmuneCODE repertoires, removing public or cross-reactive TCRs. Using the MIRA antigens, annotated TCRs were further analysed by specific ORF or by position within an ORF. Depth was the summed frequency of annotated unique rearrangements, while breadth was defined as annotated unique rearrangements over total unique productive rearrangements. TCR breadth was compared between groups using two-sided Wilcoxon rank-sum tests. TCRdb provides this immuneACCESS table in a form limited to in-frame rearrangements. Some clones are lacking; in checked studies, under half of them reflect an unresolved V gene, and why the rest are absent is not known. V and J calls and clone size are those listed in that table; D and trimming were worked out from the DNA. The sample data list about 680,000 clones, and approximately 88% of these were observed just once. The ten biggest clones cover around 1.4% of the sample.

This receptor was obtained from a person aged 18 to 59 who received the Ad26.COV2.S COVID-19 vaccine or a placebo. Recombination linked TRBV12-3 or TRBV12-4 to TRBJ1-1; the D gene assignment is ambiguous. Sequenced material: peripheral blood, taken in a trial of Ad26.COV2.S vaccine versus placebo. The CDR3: CASSGLRAEAFF. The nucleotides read TGTGCCAGCAGTGGACTCCGTGCTGAAGCTTTCTTT.